This T cell receptor (beta chain) was documented in a study of T cell responses to AZD1222 COVID-19 vaccine. Study-wide results and caveats: No repertoire was sampled before or during the peak T cell response, only after it. White British donors predominated, females outnumbered males, and clonal diversity was possibly underestimated. Dominant CD4 TCR responses targeted spike regions 160-218 and 743-854. Nearly half of spike-specific TCRs reportedly target unmutated variant regions.

Profiling relied on immunoSEQ multiplex PCR, and the TCRdb table lists in-frame clones only, not all of them. The top ten clones hold 3% to 4% of a sample with over 140,000 clones, almost 95% of them seen once. About this clone: The antigen is undetermined.

V lost 4 bases, J lost 5 bases, and 8 bases stayed unmatched. Per the germline V gene, CDR1 is SEHNR and CDR2 is FQNEAQ (reference sequence). The CDR3 is made up of 15 amino acids. The chain employs TRBV7-9 and TRBJ1-2; 9 bases align to TRBD1. The receptor was isolated from an adult who received the AZD1222 COVID-19 vaccine. The material was peripheral blood, obtained 28 days after the second AZD1222 dose. CDR3 sequence: CASSWGQGLVYGYTF. The CDR3 region has the DNA TGTGCCAGCAGCTGGGGACAGGGATTAGTGTATGGCTACACCTTC.